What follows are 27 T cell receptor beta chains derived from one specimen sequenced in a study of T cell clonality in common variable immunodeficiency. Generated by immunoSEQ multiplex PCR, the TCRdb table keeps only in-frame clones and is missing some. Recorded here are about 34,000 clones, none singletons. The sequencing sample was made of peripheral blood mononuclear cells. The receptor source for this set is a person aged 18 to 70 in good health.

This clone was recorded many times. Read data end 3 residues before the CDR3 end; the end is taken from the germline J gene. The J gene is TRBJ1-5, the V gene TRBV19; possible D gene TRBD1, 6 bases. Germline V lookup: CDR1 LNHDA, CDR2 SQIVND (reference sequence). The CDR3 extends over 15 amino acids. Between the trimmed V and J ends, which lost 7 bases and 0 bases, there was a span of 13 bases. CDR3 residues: CASIEQGYSNQPQHF. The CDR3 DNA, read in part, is TGTGCCAGTATCGAACAGGGATATAGCAATCAGCCC.

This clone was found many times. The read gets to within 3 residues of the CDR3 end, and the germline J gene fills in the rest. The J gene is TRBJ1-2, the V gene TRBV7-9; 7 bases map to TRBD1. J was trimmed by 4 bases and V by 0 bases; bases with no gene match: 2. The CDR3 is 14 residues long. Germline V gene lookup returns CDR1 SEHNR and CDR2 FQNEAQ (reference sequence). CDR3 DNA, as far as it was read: TGTGCCAGCAGCTTAGCGTCAGGGGGCTATGGC. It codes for CASSLASGGYG. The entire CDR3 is CASSLASGGYGYTF. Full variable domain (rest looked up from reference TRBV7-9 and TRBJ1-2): DTGVSQNPRHKITKRGQNVTFRCDPISEHNRLYWYRQTLGQGPEFLTYFQNEAQLEKSRLLSDRFSAERPKGSFSTLEIQRTEQGDSAMYLCASSLASGGYGYTFGSGTRLTVV.

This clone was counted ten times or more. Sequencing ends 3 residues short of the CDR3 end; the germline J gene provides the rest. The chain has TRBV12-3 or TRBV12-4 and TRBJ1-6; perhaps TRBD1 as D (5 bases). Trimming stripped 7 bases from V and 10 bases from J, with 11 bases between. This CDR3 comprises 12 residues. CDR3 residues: CASNWGESPLHF. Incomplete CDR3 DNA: TGTGCCAGCAATTGGGGGGAATCACCC.

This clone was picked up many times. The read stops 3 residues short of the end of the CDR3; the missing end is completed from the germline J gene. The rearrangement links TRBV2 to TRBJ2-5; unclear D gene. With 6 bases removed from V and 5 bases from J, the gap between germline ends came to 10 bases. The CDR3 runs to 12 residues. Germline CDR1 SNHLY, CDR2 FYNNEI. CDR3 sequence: CASSDEAETQYF. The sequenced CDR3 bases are TGTGCCAGCAGCGATGAGGCTGAGACC.

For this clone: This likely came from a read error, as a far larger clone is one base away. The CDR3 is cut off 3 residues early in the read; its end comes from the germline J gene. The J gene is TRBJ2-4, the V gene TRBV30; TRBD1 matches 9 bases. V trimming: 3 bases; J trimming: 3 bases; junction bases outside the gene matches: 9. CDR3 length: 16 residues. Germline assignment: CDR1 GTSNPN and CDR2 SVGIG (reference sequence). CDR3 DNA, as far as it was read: TGTGCCTGGAGGGGACAGGGCTGGACAGTCAAAAACATT. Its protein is CAWRGQGWTVKNI. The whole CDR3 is CAWRGQGWTVKNIQYF.

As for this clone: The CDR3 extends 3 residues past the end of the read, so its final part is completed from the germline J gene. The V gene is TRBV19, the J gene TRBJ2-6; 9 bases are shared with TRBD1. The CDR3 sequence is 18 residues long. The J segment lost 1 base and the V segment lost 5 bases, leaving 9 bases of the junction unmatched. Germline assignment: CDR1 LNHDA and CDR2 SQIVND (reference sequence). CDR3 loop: CASSRDRDYISGANVLTF. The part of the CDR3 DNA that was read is TGTGCCAGTAGTCGGGACAGGGACTATATATCTGGGGCCAACGTC.

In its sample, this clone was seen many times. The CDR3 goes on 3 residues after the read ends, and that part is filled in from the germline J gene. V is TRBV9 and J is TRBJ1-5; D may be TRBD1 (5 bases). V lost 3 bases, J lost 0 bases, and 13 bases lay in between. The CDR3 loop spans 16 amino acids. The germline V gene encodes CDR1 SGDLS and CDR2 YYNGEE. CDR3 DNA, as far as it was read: TGTGCCAGCAGCGCTGGACACGGGCTTAGCAATCAGCCC. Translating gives CASSAGHGLSNQP. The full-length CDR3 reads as CASSAGHGLSNQPQHF. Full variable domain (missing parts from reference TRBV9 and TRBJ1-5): DSGVTQTPKHLITATGQRVTLRCSPRSGDLSVYWYQQSLDQGLQFLIQYYNGEERAKGNILERFSAQQFPDLHSELNLSSLELGDSALYFCASSAGHGLSNQPQHFGDGTRLSIL.

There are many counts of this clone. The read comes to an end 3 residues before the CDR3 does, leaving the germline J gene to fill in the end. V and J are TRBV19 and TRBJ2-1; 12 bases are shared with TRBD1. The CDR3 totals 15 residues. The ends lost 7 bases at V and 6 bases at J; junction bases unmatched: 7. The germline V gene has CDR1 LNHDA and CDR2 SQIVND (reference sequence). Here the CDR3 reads CASNGRDRGLNEQFF. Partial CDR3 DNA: TGTGCCAGTAACGGGAGGGACAGGGGGCTCAATGAG.

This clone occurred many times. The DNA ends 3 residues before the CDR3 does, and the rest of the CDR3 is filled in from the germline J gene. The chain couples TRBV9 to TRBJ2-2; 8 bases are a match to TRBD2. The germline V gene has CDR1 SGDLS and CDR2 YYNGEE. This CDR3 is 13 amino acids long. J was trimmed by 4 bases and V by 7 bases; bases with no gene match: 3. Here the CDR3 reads CASQRETTGELFF. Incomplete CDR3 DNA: TGTGCCAGCCAGCGGGAGACCACCGGGGAG. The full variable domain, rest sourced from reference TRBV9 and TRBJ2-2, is DSGVTQTPKHLITATGQRVTLRCSPRSGDLSVYWYQQSLDQGLQFLIQYYNGEERAKGNILERFSAQQFPDLHSELNLSSLELGDSALYFCASQRETTGELFFGEGSRLTVL.

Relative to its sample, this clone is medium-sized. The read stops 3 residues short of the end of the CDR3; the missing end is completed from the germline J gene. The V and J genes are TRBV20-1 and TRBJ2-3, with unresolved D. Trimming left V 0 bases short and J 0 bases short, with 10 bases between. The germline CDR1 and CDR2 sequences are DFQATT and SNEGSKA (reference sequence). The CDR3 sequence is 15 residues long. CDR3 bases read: TGCAGTGCTAGAGATTACAAGACTAGCACAGATACG. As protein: CSARDYKTSTDT. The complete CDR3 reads CSARDYKTSTDTQYF.

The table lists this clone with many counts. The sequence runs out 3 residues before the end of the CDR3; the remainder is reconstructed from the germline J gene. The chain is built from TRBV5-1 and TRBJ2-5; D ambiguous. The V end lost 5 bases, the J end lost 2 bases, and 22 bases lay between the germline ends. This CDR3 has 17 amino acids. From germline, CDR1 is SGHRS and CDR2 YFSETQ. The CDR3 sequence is CASRRSLTPTIQETQYF. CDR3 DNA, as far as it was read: TGCGCCAGCAGACGCTCACTGACACCGACAATTCAAGAGACC.

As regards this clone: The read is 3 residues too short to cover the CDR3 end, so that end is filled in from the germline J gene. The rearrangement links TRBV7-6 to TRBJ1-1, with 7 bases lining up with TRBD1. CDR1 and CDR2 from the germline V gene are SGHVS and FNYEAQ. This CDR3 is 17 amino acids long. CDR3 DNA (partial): TGTGCCAGCAGCTTCTGGGAGAGAGGGACAGCCAAAAACATT. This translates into CASSFWERGTAKNI. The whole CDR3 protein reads CASSFWERGTAKNIAFF. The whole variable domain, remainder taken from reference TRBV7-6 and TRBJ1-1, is GAGVSQSPRYKVTKRGQDVALRCDPISGHVSLYWYRQALGQGPEFLTYFNYEAQQDKSGLPNDRFSAERPEGSISTLTIQRTEQRDSAMYRCASSFWERGTAKNIAFFGQGTRLTVV.

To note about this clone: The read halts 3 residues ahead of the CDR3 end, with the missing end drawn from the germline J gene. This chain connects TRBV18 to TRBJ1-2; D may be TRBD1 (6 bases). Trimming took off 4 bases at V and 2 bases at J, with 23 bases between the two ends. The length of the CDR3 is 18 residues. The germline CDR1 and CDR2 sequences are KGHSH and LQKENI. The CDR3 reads CASSLIETGASSNYGYTF. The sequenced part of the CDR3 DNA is TGTGCCAGCTCACTTATCGAGACAGGCGCATCTTCAAACTATGGC.

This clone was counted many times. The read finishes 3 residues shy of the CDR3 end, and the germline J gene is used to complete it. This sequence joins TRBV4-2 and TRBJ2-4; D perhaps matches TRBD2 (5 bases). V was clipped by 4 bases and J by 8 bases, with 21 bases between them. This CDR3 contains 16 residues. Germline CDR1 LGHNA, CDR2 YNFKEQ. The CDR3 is CASSPEGQLGEDIQYF. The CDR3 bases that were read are TGTGCCAGCAGCCCAGAGGGCCAACTGGGCGAAGACATT.

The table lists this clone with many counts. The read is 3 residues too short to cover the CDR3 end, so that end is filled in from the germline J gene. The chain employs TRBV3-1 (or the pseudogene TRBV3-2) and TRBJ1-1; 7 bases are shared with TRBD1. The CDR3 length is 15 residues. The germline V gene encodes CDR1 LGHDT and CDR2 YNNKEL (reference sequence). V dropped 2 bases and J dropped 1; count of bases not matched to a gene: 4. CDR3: CASSQRQGKNTEAFF. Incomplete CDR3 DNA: TGTGCCAGCAGCCAACGACAGGGCAAGAACACTGAA.

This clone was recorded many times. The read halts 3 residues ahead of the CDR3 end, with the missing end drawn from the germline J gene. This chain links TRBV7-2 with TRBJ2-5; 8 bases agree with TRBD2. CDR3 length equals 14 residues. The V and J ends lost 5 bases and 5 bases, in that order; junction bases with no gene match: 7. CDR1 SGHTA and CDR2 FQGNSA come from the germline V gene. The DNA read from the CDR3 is TGTGCCAGCAGCCTCGGGACTAGAGGCGAGACC. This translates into CASSLGTRGET. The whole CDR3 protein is CASSLGTRGETQYF. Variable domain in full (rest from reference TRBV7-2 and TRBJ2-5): GAGVSQSPSNKVTEKGKDVELRCDPISGHTALYWYRQSLGQGLEFLIYFQGNSAPDKSGLPSDRFSAERTGGSVSTLTIQRTQQEDSAVYLCASSLGTRGETQYFGPGTRLLVL.

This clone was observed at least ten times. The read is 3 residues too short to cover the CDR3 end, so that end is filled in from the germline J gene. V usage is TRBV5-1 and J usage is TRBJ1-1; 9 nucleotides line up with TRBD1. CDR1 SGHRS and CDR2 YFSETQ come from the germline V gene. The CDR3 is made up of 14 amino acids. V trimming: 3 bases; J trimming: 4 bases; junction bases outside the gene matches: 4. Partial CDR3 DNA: TGCGCCAGCAGCTGGGGACAGGGCGGCACTGAA. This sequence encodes CASSWGQGGTE. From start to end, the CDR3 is CASSWGQGGTEAFF.

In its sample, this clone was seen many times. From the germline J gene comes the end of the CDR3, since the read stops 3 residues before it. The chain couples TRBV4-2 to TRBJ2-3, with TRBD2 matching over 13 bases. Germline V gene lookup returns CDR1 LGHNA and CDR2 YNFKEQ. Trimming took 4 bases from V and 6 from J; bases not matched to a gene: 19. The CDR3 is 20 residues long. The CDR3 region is CASSPWTSGRYGGKRDTQYF. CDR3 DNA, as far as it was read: TGTGCCAGCAGCCCCTGGACTAGCGGGAGATATGGGGGCAAACGGGATACG.

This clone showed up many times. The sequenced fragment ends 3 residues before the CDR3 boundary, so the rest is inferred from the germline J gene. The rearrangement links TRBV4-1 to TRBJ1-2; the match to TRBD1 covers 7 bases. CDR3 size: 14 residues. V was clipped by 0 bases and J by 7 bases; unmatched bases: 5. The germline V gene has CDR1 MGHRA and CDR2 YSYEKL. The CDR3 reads CASSQDQGVGGYTF. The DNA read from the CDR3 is TGCGCCAGCAGCCAAGATCAGGGGGTTGGTGGC.

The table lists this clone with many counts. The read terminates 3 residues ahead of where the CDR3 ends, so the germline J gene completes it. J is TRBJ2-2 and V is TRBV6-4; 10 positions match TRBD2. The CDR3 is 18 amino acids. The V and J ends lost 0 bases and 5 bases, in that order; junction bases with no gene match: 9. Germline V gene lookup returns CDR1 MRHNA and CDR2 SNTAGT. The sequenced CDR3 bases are TGTGCCAGCAGTGACTCCCAAGCGGGAGGGCCGAGAACCGGGGAG. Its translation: CASSDSQAGGPRTGE. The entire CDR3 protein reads CASSDSQAGGPRTGELFF.

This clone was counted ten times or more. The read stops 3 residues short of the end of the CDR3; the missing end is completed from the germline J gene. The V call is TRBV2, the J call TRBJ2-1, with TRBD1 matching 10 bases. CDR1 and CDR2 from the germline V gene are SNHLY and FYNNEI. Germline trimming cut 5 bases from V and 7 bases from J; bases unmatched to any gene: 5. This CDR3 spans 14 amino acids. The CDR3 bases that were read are TGTGCCAGCAGTCGGGACAGGGGCGGGAATGAG. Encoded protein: CASSRDRGGNE. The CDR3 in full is CASSRDRGGNEQFF.

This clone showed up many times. The CDR3 bases that were read are TGTGCCAGTAGCAAGGTTGGAGATACG. This translates into CASSKVGDT. The CDR3 reads in full as CASSKVGDTQYF. This chain connects TRBV19 to TRBJ2-3; D call uncertain. The read stops 3 residues short of the end of the CDR3; the missing end is completed from the germline J gene. Looked up from germline, CDR1 is LNHDA and CDR2 is SQIVND (reference sequence). The CDR3 covers 12 residues. Trimming took 6 bases from V and 5 from J, leaving 9 bases between them.

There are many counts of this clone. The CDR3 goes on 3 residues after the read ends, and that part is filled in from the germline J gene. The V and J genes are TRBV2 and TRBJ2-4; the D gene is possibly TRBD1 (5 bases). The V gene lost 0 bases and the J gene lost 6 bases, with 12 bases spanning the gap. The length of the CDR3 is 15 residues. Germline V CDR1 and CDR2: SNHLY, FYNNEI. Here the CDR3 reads CASSEALSGLNIQYF. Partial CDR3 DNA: TGTGCCAGCAGTGAAGCGCTTTCAGGGTTAAACATT. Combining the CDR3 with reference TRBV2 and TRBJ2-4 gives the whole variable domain EPEVTQTPSHQVTQMGQEVILRCVPISNHLYFYWYRQILGQKVEFLVSFYNNEISEKSEIFDDQFSVERPDGSNFTLKIRSTKLEDSAMYFCASSEALSGLNIQYFGAGTRLSVL.

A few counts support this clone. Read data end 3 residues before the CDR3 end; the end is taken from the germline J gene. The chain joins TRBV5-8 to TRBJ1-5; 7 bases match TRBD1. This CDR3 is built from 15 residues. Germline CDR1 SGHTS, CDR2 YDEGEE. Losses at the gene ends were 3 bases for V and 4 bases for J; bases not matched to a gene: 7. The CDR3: CASSSTGRGNQPQHF. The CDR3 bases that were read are TGTGCCAGCAGCTCGACAGGGAGAGGTAATCAGCCC.

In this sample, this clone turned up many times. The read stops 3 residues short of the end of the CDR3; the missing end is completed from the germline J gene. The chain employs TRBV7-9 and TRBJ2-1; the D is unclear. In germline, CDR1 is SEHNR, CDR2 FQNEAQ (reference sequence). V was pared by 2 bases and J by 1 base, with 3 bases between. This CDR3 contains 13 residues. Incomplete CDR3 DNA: TGTGCCAGCAGCTTACCTTCCTACAATGAG. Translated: CASSLPSYNE. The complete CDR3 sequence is CASSLPSYNEQFF.

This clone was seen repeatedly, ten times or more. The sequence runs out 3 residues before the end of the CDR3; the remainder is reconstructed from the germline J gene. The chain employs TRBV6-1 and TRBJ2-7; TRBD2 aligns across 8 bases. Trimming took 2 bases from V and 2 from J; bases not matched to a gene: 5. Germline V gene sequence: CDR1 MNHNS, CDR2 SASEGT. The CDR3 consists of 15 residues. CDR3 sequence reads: CASSELSGSTYEQYF. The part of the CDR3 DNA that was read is TGTGCCAGCAGTGAATTAAGCGGGAGCACCTACGAG.

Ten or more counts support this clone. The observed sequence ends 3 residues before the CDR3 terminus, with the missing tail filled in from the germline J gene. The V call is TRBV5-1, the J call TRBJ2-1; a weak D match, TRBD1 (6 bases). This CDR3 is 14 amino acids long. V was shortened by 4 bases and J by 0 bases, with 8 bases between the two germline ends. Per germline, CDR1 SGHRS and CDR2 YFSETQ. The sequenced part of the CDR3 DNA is TGCGCCAGCAGCGTGGACAGCTCCTACAATGAG. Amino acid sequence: CASSVDSSYNE. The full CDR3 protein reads CASSVDSSYNEQFF.